The next 2 T cell receptor beta chains were all read from a single sample in a study of cytomegalovirus exposure and HLA in healthy donors. PCR amplification relied on 60 Vbeta primers (plus 13 Jbeta primers). Repertoires were generated with immunoSEQ multiplex PCR, while TCRdb's copy carries only in-frame clones and drops some. The sample has about 120,000 clones, more than 60% seen once. The sample was PBMCs. All receptors come from a female donor in good health and CMV-seronegative.

The sample holds a few counts of this clone. V and J are TRBV6-5 and TRBJ2-5, with 9 bases fitting TRBD1. The J segment lost 4 bases and the V segment lost 2 bases, leaving 5 bases of the junction unmatched. The CDR3 covers 15 residues. CDR1 MNHEY and CDR2 SVGAGI come from the germline V gene. The CDR3 protein is CASSYDDRGGETQYF. The CDR3 bases are TGTGCCAGCAGTTACGACGACAGGGGGGGAGAGACCCAGTACTTC.

V is TRBV7-8 and J is TRBJ1-2, with TRBD1 identical over 8 bases. The CDR3 totals 14 residues. Germline CDR1 reads SGHVS; CDR2 reads FQNEAQ. Losses at the gene ends were 4 bases for V and 8 bases for J; bases not matched to a gene: 9. The CDR3 sequence: CASSSGDRWMGYTF. DNA for the CDR3: TGTGCCAGCAGCTCGGGGGACAGGTGGATGGGCTACACCTTC.